This T cell receptor (beta chain) was found in a study of T cells in Graves' hyperthyroidism and ophthalmopathy. This clonotype was found a few times. What it binds is not known. Study-level findings and limits: Prediction of ophthalmopathy progression came a median around 6.5 months pre-onset. Clonotypes that were expanded in thyroid above 0.001 mostly appeared in blood too.

The source material, RNA transcripts, was used to amplify TCR beta CDR3 regions. TCR CDR3 regions were first amplified by RT-PCR with HTBI primers. TCRdb re-called the multiplex PCR reads with MiXCR, one entry per CDR3 protein. The sample lists about 590,000 distinct CDR3 sequences; around a sixth were seen once. The germline V gene has CDR1 SGHAT and CDR2 FQNNGV. V was shortened by 5 bases and J by 0 bases, with 16 bases between the two germline ends. The CDR3 is made up of 16 amino acids. Thyroid ultrasound and orbital computed tomography, with clinical symptoms and serum thyroxine and TRAb, informed diagnoses. The authors took PBMCs from roughly 10 ml fresh peripheral blood.

The chain combines TRBV11-2 with TRBJ1-1, with D tentatively TRBD1 (5 bases). This receptor was identified in a woman aged 25-40 years with Graves' hyperthyroidism. Sequenced: blood. In DNA form, the CDR3 reads TGTGCCAGCAGCCCTAACCCGCTGACAGTGAACACTGAAGCTTTCTTT. This codes for CASSPNPLTVNTEAFF.